This T cell receptor (beta chain) stems from a study of chronic HIV infection and antiretroviral therapy. CDR3 length equals 16 residues. Trimming pared 4 bases from V and 2 bases from J, leaving 17 bases between. Germline V gene sequence: CDR1 MDHEN, CDR2 SYDVKM. TCRdb re-analysed the 5' RACE reads in MiXCR, keeping a single row per CDR3 protein. This table holds 40,000 to 60,000 distinct CDR3 sequences, approximately 19% found once. Material: peripheral blood. The chain combines TRBV28 with TRBJ1-2; D call uncertain. This receptor was taken from an adult who had HIV and had not received antiretroviral therapy, or was an uninfected healthy control (not recorded which). In DNA form, the CDR3 reads TGTGCCAGCAGTTCCCCCGGTCGGGGAGGAAACTATGGCTACACCTTC. Translating it yields CASSSPGRGGNYGYTF.